The table lists the clone carrying this TCR beta chain with a few counts. No antigen is known for it. The hyperthyroidism patients had all been newly diagnosed, and their disease duration was under 2 months. Their ages ranged from 18 to 65 years. PBMCs came from 8.5 to 10 ml fresh peripheral blood. This entry is derived from a study of T cells in Graves' hyperthyroidism and ophthalmopathy. Broader study findings: Patients with ophthalmopathy were separated from those with stable hyperthyroidism by a 13 V-J model.

RNA transcripts yielded amplified TCR beta CDR3 regions. A first-round RT-PCR of the TCR CDR3 used the HTBI primer set. TCRdb reprocessed the multiplex PCR reads with MiXCR, giving one entry per CDR3 protein. This table holds approximately 430,000 distinct CDR3 sequences, less than 20% found once. Germline V CDR1 and CDR2: MNHEY, SVGEGT. This CDR3 is built from 14 residues. V lost 0 bases, J lost 7 bases, and 12 bases lay in between. V gene TRBV6-2 or TRBV6-3 combines with J gene TRBJ1-2, with D unclear. Sequencing was carried out using blood. This sequence was found in a woman aged 18 to 35 with Graves' hyperthyroidism. This CDR3 is CASSYSISLLGYTF. In DNA, the CDR3 is TGTGCCAGCAGTTACTCGATCTCCCTTCTTGGCTACACCTTC.